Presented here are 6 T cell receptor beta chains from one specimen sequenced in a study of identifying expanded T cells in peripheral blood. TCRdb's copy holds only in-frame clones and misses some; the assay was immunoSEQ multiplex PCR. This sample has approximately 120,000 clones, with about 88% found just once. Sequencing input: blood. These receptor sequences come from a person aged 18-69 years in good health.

In nucleotides, the CDR3 is TGTGCCAGCAGCTTCGGGACAGGGGGAATGAAGAACACTGAAGCTTTCTTT. This encodes CASSFGTGGMKNTEAFF. This sequence joins TRBV7-9 and TRBJ1-1; 11 bases are a match to TRBD1. Germline V gene data show CDR1 as SEHNR and CDR2 as FQNEAQ (reference sequence). This CDR3 spans 17 amino acids. V gave up 3 bases and J gave up 1 base; unmatched junction bases: 7.

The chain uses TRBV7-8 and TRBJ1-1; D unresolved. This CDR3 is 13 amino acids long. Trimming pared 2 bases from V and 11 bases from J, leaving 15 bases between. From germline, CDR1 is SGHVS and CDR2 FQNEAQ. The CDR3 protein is CASSLPGPGGAFF. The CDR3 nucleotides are TGTGCCAGCAGCTTACCCGGCCCTGGTGGTGCTTTCTTT.

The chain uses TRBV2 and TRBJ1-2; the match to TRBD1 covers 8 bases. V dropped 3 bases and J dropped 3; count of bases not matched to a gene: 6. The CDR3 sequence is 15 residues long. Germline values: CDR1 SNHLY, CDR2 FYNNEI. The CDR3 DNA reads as TGTGCCAGCAGTGAGTTCAGGGGGCAAGACTATGGCTACACCTTC. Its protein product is CASSEFRGQDYGYTF.

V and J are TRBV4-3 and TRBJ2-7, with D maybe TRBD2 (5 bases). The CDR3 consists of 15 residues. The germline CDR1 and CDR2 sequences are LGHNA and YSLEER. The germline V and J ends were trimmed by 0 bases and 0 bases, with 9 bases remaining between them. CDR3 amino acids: CASSQDTADSYEQYF. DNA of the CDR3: TGCGCCAGCAGCCAAGATACAGCGGACTCCTACGAGCAGTACTTC.

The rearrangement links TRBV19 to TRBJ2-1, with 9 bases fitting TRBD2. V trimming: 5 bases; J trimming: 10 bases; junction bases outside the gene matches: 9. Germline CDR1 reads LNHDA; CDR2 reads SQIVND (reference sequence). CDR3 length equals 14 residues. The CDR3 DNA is TGTGCCAGTAGTGCCCTCCTAGCGGGAAAGGAGCAGTTCTTC. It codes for CASSALLAGKEQFF.

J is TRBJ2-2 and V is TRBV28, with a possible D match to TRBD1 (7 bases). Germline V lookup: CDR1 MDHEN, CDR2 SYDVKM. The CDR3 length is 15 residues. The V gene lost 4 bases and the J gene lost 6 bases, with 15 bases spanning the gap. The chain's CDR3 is CASSSQQGGPGELFF. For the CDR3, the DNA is TGTGCCAGCAGTTCACAGCAGGGGGGACCCGGGGAGCTGTTTTTT. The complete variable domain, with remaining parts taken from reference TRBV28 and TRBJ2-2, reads DVKVTQSSRYLVKRTGEKVFLECVQDMDHENMFWYRQDPGLGLRLIYFSYDVKMKEKGDIPEGYSVSREKKERFSLILESASTNQTSMYLCASSSQQGGPGELFFGEGSRLTVL.